This T cell receptor beta chain was documented in a study of blood T cell repertoires in COVID-19. Overall study: Some COVID-19 samples were acute and others convalescent; all came from the United States, Italy and Spain. PBMCs, B-cell-depleted T cells, or T cells provided the cDNA or gDNA that made up the material.

In germline, CDR1 is GTSNPN, CDR2 SVGIG (reference sequence). Trimming stripped 2 bases from V and 5 bases from J, with 10 bases between. The CDR3 totals 13 residues. The repertoire was sequenced with immunoSEQ multiplex PCR; TCRdb's copy has only in-frame clones and lacks some. The sample includes 93,000 or so clones, nearly 85% of them seen just once. The sample consisted of peripheral blood. The rearrangement joins TRBV30 to TRBJ1-5, with D maybe TRBD1 (5 bases). The source is a human donor in a cohort sampled during active or convalescent COVID-19. CDR3 sequence reads: CAWSPRGDQPQHF. The CDR3, as DNA: TGTGCCTGGAGTCCTCGGGGGGATCAGCCCCAGCATTTT.